The T cell receptor (beta chain) under discussion was sequenced for a study of blood T cells in healthy people across ages. This clonotype has just a few counts. The second PCR ran roughly 7 to 11 cycles with a sample-barcoded 5' primer and J-beta primers. TCRdb reanalysed the 5' RACE reads using MiXCR and keeps one entry per CDR3 protein. This table holds roughly 2 million distinct CDR3 sequences, about 50% found once. This receptor was taken from a woman aged 40-49 years in good health. The sequencing sample was made of blood.

The CDR3 DNA is TGTGCCATCAGGGGGGCAGGTCCCTTCCAAGAGACCCAGTACTTC. Its translation: CAIRGAGPFQETQYF. The chain recombines TRBV10-3 with TRBJ2-5; TRBD1 is a possible D gene (6 bases). Germline-derived CDR1 and CDR2 are ENHRY and SYGVKD. Deletions cut 6 bases from V and 1 base from J, with 15 bases between. This CDR3 is built from 15 residues.